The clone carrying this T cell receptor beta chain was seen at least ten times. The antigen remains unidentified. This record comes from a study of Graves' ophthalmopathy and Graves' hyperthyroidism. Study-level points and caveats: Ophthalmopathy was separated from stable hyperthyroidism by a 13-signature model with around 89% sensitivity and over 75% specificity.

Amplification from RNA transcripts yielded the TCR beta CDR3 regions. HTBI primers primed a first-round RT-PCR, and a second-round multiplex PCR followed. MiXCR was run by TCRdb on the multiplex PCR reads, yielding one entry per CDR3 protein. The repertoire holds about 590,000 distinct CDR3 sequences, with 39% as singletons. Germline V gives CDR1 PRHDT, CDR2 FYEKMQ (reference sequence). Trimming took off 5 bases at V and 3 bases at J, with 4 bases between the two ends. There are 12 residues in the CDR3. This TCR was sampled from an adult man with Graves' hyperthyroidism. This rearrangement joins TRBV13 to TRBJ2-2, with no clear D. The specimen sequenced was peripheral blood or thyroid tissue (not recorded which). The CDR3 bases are TGTGCCAGCAGCCCCTACACCGGGGAGCTGTTTTTT. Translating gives CASSPYTGELFF.